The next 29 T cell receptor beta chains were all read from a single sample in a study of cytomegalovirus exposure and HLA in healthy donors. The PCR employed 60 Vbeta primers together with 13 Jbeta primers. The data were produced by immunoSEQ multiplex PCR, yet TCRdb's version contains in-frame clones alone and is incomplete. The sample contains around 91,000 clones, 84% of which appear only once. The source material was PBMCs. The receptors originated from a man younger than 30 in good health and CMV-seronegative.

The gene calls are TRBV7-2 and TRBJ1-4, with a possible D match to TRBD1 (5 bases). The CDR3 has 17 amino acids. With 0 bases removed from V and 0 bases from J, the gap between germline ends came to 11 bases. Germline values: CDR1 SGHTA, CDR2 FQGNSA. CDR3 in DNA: TGTGCCAGCAGCTTAGCTCTAGGGGCTGCAACTAATGAAAAACTGTTTTTT. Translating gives CASSLALGAATNEKLFF.

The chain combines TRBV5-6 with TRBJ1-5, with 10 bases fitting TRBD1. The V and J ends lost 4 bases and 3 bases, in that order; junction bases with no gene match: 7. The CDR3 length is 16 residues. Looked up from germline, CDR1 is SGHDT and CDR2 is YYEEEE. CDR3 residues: CASSPGTGVNNQPQHF. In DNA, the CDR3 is TGTGCCAGCAGCCCGGGGACAGGGGTAAACAATCAGCCCCAGCATTTT.

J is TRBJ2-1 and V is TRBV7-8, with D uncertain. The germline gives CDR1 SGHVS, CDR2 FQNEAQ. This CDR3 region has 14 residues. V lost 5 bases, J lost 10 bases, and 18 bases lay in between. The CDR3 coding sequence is TGTGCCAGCAGCCGACGACAATACAGTGACGAGCAGTTCTTC. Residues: CASSRRQYSDEQFF.

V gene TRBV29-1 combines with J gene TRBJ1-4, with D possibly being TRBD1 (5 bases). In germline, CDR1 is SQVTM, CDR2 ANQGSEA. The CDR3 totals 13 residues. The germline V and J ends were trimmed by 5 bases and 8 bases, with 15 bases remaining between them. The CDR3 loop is CSVSWQGGEKLFF. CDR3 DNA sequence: TGCAGCGTTAGTTGGCAGGGTGGCGAAAAACTGTTTTTT.

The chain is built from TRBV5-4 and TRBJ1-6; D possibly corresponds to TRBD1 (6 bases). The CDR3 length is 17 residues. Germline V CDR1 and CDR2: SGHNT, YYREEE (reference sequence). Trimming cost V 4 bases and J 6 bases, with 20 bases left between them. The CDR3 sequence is CASSREGQRVSNSPLHF. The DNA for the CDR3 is TGTGCCAGCAGCCGGGAGGGACAACGGGTTTCTAATTCACCCCTCCACTTT. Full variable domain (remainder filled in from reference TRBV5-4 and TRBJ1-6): ETGVTQSPTHLIKTRGQQVTLRCSSQSGHNTVSWYQQALGQGPQFIFQYYREEENGRGNFPPRFSGLQFPNYSSELNVNALELDDSALYLCASSREGQRVSNSPLHFGNGTRLTVT.

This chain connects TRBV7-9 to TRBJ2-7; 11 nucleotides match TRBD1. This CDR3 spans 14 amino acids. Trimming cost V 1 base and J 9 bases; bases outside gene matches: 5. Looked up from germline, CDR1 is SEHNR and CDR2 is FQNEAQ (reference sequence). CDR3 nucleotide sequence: TGTGCCAGCAGCTTAGAGGACAGGGGGCTCGTGCAGTACTTC. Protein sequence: CASSLEDRGLVQYF.

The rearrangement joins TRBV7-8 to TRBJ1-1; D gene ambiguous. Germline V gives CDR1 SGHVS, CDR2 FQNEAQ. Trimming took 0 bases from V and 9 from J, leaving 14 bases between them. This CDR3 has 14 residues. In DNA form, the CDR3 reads TGTGCCAGCAGCTTAGCGGCGGGAGCAATCCAAGCTTTCTTT. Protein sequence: CASSLAAGAIQAFF.

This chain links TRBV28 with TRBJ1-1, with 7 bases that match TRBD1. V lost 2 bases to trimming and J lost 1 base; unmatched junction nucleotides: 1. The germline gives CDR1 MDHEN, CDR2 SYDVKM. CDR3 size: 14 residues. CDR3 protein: CASSLTGANTEAFF. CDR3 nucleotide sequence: TGTGCCAGCAGTTTAACAGGGGCGAACACTGAAGCTTTCTTT. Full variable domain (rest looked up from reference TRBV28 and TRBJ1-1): DVKVTQSSRYLVKRTGEKVFLECVQDMDHENMFWYRQDPGLGLRLIYFSYDVKMKEKGDIPEGYSVSREKKERFSLILESASTNQTSMYLCASSLTGANTEAFFGQGTRLTVV.

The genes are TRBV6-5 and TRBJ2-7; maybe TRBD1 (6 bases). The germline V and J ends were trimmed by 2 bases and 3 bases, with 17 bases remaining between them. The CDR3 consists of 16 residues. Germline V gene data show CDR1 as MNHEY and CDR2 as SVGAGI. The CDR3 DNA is TGTGCCAGCAGTTACCCCGGGGCAGGGGAAGGCTACGAGCAGTACTTC. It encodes CASSYPGAGEGYEQYF.

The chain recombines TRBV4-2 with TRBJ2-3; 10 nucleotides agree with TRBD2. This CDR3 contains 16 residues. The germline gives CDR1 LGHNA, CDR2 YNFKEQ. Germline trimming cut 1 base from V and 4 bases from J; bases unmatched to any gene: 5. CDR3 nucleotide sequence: TGTGCCAGCAGCCAAGTTCTAGCGGGAGATCCAGATACGCAGTATTTT. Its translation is CASSQVLAGDPDTQYF.

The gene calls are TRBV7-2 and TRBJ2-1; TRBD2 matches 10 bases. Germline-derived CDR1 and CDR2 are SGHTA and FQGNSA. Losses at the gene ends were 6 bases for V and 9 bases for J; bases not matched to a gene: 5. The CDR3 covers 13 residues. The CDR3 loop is CASRLGLASEQFF. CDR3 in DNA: TGTGCCAGCAGACTGGGACTAGCGAGTGAGCAGTTCTTC.

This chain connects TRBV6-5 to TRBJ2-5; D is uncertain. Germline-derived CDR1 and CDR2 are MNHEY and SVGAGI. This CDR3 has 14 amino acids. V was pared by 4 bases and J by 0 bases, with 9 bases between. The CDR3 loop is CASSWSRYQETQYF. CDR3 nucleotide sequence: TGTGCCAGCAGTTGGTCGCGCTACCAAGAGACCCAGTACTTC.

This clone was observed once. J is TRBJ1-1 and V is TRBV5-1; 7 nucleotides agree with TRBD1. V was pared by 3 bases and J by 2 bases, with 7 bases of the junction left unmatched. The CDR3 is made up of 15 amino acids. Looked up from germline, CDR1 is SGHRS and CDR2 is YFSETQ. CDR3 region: CASSYGQVSNTEAFF. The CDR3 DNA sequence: TGCGCCAGCAGCTACGGACAGGTTTCCAACACTGAAGCTTTCTTT.

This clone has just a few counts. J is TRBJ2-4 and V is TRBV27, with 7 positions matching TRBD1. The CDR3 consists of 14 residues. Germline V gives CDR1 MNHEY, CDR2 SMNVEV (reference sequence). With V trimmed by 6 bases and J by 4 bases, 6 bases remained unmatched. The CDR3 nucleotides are TGTGCCAGCAGCAAGACAGGGTTTAAAAACATTCAGTACTTC. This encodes CASSKTGFKNIQYF.

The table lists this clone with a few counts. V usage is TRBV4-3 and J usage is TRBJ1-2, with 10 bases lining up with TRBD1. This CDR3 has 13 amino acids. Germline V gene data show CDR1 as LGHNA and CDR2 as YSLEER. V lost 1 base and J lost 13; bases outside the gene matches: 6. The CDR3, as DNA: TGCGCCAGCAGCCAAGTTTTGGGACAGGGGACCACCTTC. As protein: CASSQVLGQGTTF.

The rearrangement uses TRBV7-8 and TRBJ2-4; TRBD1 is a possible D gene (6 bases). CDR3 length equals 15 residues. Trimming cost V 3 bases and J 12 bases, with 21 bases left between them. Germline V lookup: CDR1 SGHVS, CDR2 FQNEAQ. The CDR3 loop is CASSLDHSVGGTQYF. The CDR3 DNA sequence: TGTGCCAGCAGCTTGGACCACAGCGTAGGGGGTACTCAGTACTTC.

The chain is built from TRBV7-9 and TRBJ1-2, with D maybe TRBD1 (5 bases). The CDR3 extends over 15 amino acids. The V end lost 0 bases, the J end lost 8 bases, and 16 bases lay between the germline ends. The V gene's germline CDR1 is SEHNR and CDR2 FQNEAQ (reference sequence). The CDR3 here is CASSLARQGPYGYTF. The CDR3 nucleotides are TGTGCCAGCAGCTTAGCCCGGCAGGGTCCCTACGGCTACACCTTC.

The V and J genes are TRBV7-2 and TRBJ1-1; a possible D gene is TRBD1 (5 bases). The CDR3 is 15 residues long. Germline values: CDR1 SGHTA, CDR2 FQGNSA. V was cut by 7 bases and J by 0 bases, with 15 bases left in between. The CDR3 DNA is TGTGCCAGCACCGGGGGGTTAGGGGTGAACACTGAAGCTTTCTTT. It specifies CASTGGLGVNTEAFF.

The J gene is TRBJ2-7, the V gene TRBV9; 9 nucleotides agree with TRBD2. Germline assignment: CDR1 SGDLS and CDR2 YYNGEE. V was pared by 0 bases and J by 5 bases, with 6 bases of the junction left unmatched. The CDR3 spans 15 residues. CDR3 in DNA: TGTGCCAGCAGCGTAGGGCTAGCGGGAATCCACGAGCAGTACTTC. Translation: CASSVGLAGIHEQYF.

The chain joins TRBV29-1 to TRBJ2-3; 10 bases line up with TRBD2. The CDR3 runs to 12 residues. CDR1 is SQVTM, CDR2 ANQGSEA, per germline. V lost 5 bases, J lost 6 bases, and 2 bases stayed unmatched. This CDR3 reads CSVTSGTDTQYF. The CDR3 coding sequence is TGCAGCGTTACTAGCGGGACGGATACGCAGTATTTT.

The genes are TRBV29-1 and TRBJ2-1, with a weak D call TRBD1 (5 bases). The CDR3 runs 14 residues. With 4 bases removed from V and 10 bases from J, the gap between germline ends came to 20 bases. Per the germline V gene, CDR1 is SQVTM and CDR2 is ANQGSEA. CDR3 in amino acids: CSVVGQGGIREQFF. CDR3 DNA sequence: TGCAGCGTTGTGGGGCAGGGTGGAATCCGAGAGCAGTTCTTC.

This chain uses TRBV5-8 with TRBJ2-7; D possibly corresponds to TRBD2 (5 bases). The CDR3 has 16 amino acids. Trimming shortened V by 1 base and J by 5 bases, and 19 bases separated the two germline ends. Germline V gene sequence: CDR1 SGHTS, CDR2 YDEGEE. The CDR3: CASSLSRVRTGHEQYF. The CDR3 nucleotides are TGTGCCAGCAGCTTGAGTAGGGTGCGGACTGGCCACGAGCAGTACTTC.

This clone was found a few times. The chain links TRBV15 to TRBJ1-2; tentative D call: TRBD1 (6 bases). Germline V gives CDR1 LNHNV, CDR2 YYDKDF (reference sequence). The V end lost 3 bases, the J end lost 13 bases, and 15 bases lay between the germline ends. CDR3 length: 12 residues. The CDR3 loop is CATSRGDINCTF. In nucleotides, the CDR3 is TGTGCCACCAGCAGGGGGGACATAAACTGCACCTTC. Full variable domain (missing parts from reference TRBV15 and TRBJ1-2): DAMVIQNPRYQVTQFGKPVTLSCSQTLNHNVMYWYQQKSSQAPKLLFHYYDKDFNNEADTPDNFQSRRPNTSFCFLDIRSPGLGDTAMYLCATSRGDINCTFGSGTRLTVV.

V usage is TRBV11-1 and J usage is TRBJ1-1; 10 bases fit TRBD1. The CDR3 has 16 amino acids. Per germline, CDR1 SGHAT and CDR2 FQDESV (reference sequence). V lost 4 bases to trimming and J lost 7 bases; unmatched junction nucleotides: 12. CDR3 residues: CASSSSFGTGAGEAFF. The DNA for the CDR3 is TGTGCCAGCAGCTCCTCCTTCGGGACAGGGGCGGGTGAAGCTTTCTTT.

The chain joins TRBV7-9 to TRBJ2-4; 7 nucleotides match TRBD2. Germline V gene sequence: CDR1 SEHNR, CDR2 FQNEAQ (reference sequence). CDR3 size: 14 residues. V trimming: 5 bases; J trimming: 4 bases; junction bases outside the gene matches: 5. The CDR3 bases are TGTGCCAGCAGCCCGCCGGGAGGAAAAAACATTCAGTACTTC. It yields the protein CASSPPGGKNIQYF.

The CDR3 sequence is CSVDRLTTYEQYF. In DNA, the CDR3 is TGCAGCGTTGACAGGCTAACGACCTACGAGCAGTACTTC. This sequence joins TRBV29-1 and TRBJ2-7, with D hard to call. The CDR3 consists of 13 residues. The germline V gene has CDR1 SQVTM and CDR2 ANQGSEA. Trimming shortened V by 3 bases and J by 2 bases, and 11 bases separated the two germline ends.

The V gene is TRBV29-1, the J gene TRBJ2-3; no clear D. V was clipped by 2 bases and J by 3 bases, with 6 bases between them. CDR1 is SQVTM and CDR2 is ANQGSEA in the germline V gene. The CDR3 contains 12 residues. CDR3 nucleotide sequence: TGCAGCGTTGAAATCGGTACAGATACGCAGTATTTT. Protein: CSVEIGTDTQYF.

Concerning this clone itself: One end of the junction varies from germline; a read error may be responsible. The CDR3 spells CASSPLAGSYNEQFF. The CDR3, as DNA: TGTGCTAGCAGCCCTTTAGCGGGATCCTACAATGAGCAGTTCTTC. V gene TRBV7-7 combines with J gene TRBJ2-1; 8 bases are a match to TRBD2. The CDR3 covers 15 residues. The germline gives CDR1 SSHAT, CDR2 FNYEAQ (reference sequence).

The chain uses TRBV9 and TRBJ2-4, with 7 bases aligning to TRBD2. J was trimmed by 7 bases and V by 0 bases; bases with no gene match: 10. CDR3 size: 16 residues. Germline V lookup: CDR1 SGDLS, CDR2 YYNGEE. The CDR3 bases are TGTGCCAGCAGCGTAGCCGCTAGCGTGGGGGGGAACATTCAGTACTTC. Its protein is CASSVAASVGGNIQYF.